These 5 T cell receptor beta chains originate from one sample sequenced in a study of CD8 T cells in Susac syndrome (dated by TCRdb to the late 2010s). Library creation used the immunoSEQ multiplex PCR assay. RNA was extracted using the RNeasy kit, and roughly 0.5 to 1 microgram was reverse transcribed with random hexamers. TCRdb reworked the public reads: Q25 trimming with fastp, MiXCR clone assembly, productive beta chains retained. Each entry is one CDR3 protein sequence, shown with its most common DNA and genes. This sample has 67,000 or so distinct CDR3 sequences in its table, and around 93% of those were observed once. Roughly 0.16% of the sample is held by the ten biggest clonotypes. The sequenced sample was CD4+ T cells from PBMCs. Receptors were obtained from a human donor with Susac syndrome.

The chain employs TRBV9 and TRBJ1-2; D gene unclear. The CDR3 is 13 residues long. V lost 0 bases, J lost 8 bases, and 11 bases lay in between. Looked up from germline, CDR1 is SGDLS and CDR2 is YYNGEE. CDR3 sequence: CASSVARGSGYTF. The CDR3 bases are TGTGCCAGCAGCGTAGCCCGGGGAAGCGGCTACACCTTC.

The V and J genes are TRBV19 and TRBJ2-3; possibly TRBD1 for D (7 bases). V lost 6 bases, J lost 6 bases, and 22 bases lay in between. This CDR3 has 16 residues. Germline loops: CDR1 LNHDA, CDR2 SQIVND (reference sequence). The CDR3 loop is CASRTSTGTGADTQYF. Here the CDR3 DNA reads TGTGCCAGTAGAACTTCGACAGGGACTGGGGCCGATACGCAGTATTTT.

This clonotype has a single count. The J gene is TRBJ1-2, the V gene TRBV20-1, with D tentatively TRBD1 (6 bases). Germline V lookup: CDR1 DFQATT, CDR2 SNEGSKA (reference sequence). Trimming stripped 1 base from V and 8 bases from J, with 11 bases between. The CDR3 spans 12 residues. CDR3 nucleotide sequence: TGCAGTGCTAGAGCGACAGGAGAGGGCTACACCTTC. It translates to CSARATGEGYTF.

The CDR3 protein is CSARDPGRGETQYF. The CDR3 DNA follows: TGCAGTGCTCGGGACCCAGGGAGGGGAGAGACCCAGTACTTC. The chain has TRBV20-1 and TRBJ2-5; 7 bases agree with TRBD2. Germline loops: CDR1 DFQATT, CDR2 SNEGSKA (reference sequence). CDR3 length equals 14 residues. The V gene end was trimmed by 5 bases and the J gene end by 4 bases; junction bases not matched to a gene: 10.

The CDR3 bases are TGTGCCAGCAGCTTTTACGGGACAGGGACTCCCTACGAGCAGTACTTC. Its protein is CASSFYGTGTPYEQYF. The chain couples TRBV7-9 to TRBJ2-7; 9 bases are a match to TRBD1. The CDR3 is 16 amino acids. Per the germline V gene, CDR1 is SEHNR and CDR2 is FQNEAQ (reference sequence). Trimming at V came to 3 bases and at J to 2 bases, leaving 8 bases not matched to a gene.